Sequencing of this T cell receptor beta chain was carried out in a study of technical replicates of blood from several donors. Sequencing was performed with immunoSEQ multiplex PCR; in TCRdb, only in-frame clones are kept and a portion is missing. The data contain some 70,000 clones, roughly 97% of them singletons. The CDR3 contains 16 residues. Germline V gives CDR1 SGHRS, CDR2 YFSETQ. The ends lost 4 bases at V and 5 bases at J; junction bases unmatched: 14. The sequencing input was T cells isolated from PBMCs. The chain has TRBV5-1 and TRBJ1-1; TRBD1 aligns across 7 bases. This receptor was identified in a human donor in good health. The CDR3 reads CASSHTGAEIITEAFF. The CDR3 DNA follows: TGCGCCAGCAGCCATACAGGGGCAGAGATAATTACTGAAGCTTTCTTT.